The next 21 T cell receptor beta chains were all read from a single sample in a study of cytomegalovirus exposure and HLA in healthy donors. The PCR employed 60 Vbeta primers together with 13 Jbeta primers. Sequenced by immunoSEQ multiplex PCR; TCRdb stores in-frame clones only, minus some. The data hold about 77,000 clones, with approximately 71% observed a single time. Sequences were obtained from PBMCs. The source is a middle-aged woman in good health and CMV-seronegative.

The gene calls are TRBV15 and TRBJ2-6; TRBD2 matches at 9 bases. This CDR3 has 16 residues. The J segment lost 0 bases and the V segment lost 4 bases, leaving 1 base of the junction unmatched. Germline values: CDR1 LNHNV, CDR2 YYDKDF (reference sequence). CDR3 coding DNA: TGTGCCACCAGCAAAGCGGGGGGCTCTGGGGCCAACGTCCTGACTTTC. Protein: CATSKAGGSGANVLTF.

V gene TRBV6-1 combines with J gene TRBJ1-4, with TRBD1 identical over 7 bases. V dropped 6 bases and J dropped 8; count of bases not matched to a gene: 9. The CDR3 is 14 amino acids. The germline V gene encodes CDR1 MNHNS and CDR2 SASEGT. Here the CDR3 DNA reads TGTGCCAGCAGCCGCACAGGGGTTAGCGAAAAACTGTTTTTT. This codes for CASSRTGVSEKLFF.

The rearrangement uses TRBV11-2 and TRBJ2-5; TRBD2 agrees at 8 bases. The CDR3 sequence is 14 residues long. Germline V gene lookup returns CDR1 SGHAT and CDR2 FQNNGV. J was trimmed by 1 base and V by 4 bases; bases with no gene match: 2. This CDR3 is CASSSTSGQETQYF. The DNA of the CDR3 is TGTGCCAGCAGCTCAACTAGCGGCCAAGAGACCCAGTACTTC.

The chain is built from TRBV4-1 and TRBJ1-1; perhaps TRBD1 as D (5 bases). Deletions cut 0 bases from V and 5 bases from J, with 13 bases between. Germline loops: CDR1 MGHRA, CDR2 YSYEKL. The CDR3 length is 15 residues. This CDR3 reads CASSQEWGAGTEAFF. Here the CDR3 DNA reads TGCGCCAGCAGCCAAGAGTGGGGCGCGGGGACTGAAGCTTTCTTT.

The V gene is TRBV5-4, the J gene TRBJ1-1, with TRBD1 matching over 8 bases. CDR1 and CDR2 (germline): SGHNT, YYREEE (reference sequence). The length of the CDR3 is 16 residues. Trimming took 3 bases from V and 0 from J; bases not matched to a gene: 7. The CDR3 reads CASSSDRGAMNTEAFF. DNA of the CDR3: TGTGCCAGCAGCTCAGACAGGGGAGCTATGAACACTGAAGCTTTCTTT.

The chain recombines TRBV11-2 with TRBJ2-5; TRBD1 is a possible D gene (5 bases). This CDR3 has 14 amino acids. Germline loops: CDR1 SGHAT, CDR2 FQNNGV. Between the trimmed V and J ends, which lost 1 base and 5 bases, there was a span of 11 bases. CDR3: CASSLGRAVETQYF. CDR3 bases: TGTGCCAGCAGCTTAGGCAGGGCCGTGGAGACCCAGTACTTC.

The table lists this clone with a count of one. The J gene is TRBJ2-1, the V gene TRBV27, with D possibly TRBD1 on 6 matching bases. V lost 5 bases and J lost 2, with 19 bases in between. In germline, CDR1 is MNHEY, CDR2 SMNVEV (reference sequence). This CDR3 is built from 17 residues. The chain's CDR3 is CASSLYAGTPTYNEQFF. CDR3 coding DNA: TGTGCCAGCAGTCTATATGCCGGGACACCCACCTACAATGAGCAGTTCTTC.

This clone was detected only once. Other DNA sequences in this sample translate to the same CDR3. The genes are TRBV5-4 and TRBJ2-1; 11 bases align to TRBD2. The CDR3 sequence is 15 residues long. V dropped 5 bases and J dropped 6; count of bases not matched to a gene: 7. Germline CDR1 SGHNT, CDR2 YYREEE (reference sequence). The CDR3 protein is CASRLAGGPLNEQFF. The CDR3 nucleotides are TGTGCCAGCAGATTAGCGGGAGGGCCCCTCAATGAGCAGTTCTTC.

The chain is built from TRBV7-2 and TRBJ1-1; 7 bases fit TRBD1. Germline values: CDR1 SGHTA, CDR2 FQGNSA. The trim removed 5 bases at V and 1 base at J, leaving 4 bases unmatched. This CDR3 comprises 14 residues. The CDR3 DNA sequence: TGTGCCAGCAGCCCCCGGACAGGGAACACTGAAGCTTTCTTT. Translating it yields CASSPRTGNTEAFF.

V usage is TRBV9 and J usage is TRBJ1-2; 7 nucleotides line up with TRBD1. CDR3 length: 18 amino acids. The trim removed 3 bases at V and 3 bases at J, leaving 17 bases unmatched. CDR1 and CDR2 from the germline V gene are SGDLS and YYNGEE. The CDR3 nucleotides are TGTGCCAGCAGCGGTTACAGGGGCGCGCTTTTTCATGACTATGGCTACACCTTC. Amino acids: CASSGYRGALFHDYGYTF.

The CDR3 loop is CSVGTGGVYGYTF. In DNA, the CDR3 is TGCAGCGTTGGTACAGGGGGGGTCTATGGCTACACCTTC. The chain employs TRBV29-1 and TRBJ1-2; 8 bases fit TRBD1. In germline, CDR1 is SQVTM, CDR2 ANQGSEA. The length of the CDR3 is 13 residues. J lost 4 bases, V lost 4 bases, and 5 bases had no gene match.

V and J are TRBV19 and TRBJ2-3, with 8 bases lining up with TRBD2. The CDR3 spans 16 residues. J gave up 4 bases and V 4 bases, and 10 bases lay outside the gene matches. Germline assignment: CDR1 LNHDA and CDR2 SQIVND (reference sequence). As DNA, the CDR3 is TGTGCCAGTAGTACCTTTAGCGGGGCCCTATCAGATACGCAGTATTTT. It translates to CASSTFSGALSDTQYF.

The chain joins TRBV6-1 to TRBJ1-5, with TRBD1 matching 9 bases. The CDR3 is 15 residues long. Trimming removed 1 base from V and 9 bases from J; junction bases left unmatched: 7. Germline V gives CDR1 MNHNS, CDR2 SASEGT. The CDR3 is CASSEGGTGMGPQHF. For the CDR3, the DNA is TGTGCCAGCAGTGAAGGGGGGACAGGGATGGGGCCCCAGCATTTT.

This chain connects TRBV6-5 to TRBJ1-2; TRBD1 might be the D (5 bases). CDR1 is MNHEY, CDR2 SVGAGI, per germline. V was shortened by 0 bases and J by 5 bases, with 10 bases between the two germline ends. The CDR3 is 14 amino acids. CDR3 sequence (DNA): TGTGCCAGCAGTTACTCGAAGGGGAGGTATGGCTACACCTTC. It specifies CASSYSKGRYGYTF.

The chain is built from TRBV5-4 and TRBJ2-3; D unresolved. Germline V gene lookup returns CDR1 SGHNT and CDR2 YYREEE (reference sequence). The CDR3 is 16 amino acids. Trimming stripped 0 bases from V and 6 bases from J, with 17 bases between. This CDR3 reads CASSLALTGTMDTQYF. The CDR3 bases are TGTGCCAGCAGCTTGGCCTTAACCGGTACGATGGATACGCAGTATTTT. Looking up the rest from reference TRBV5-4 and TRBJ2-3 gives the full variable domain: ETGVTQSPTHLIKTRGQQVTLRCSSQSGHNTVSWYQQALGQGPQFIFQYYREEENGRGNFPPRFSGLQFPNYSSELNVNALELDDSALYLCASSLALTGTMDTQYFGPGTRLTVL.

This chain links TRBV9 with TRBJ1-1; D unresolved. Germline V gene data show CDR1 as SGDLS and CDR2 as YYNGEE. There are 11 residues in the CDR3. The V end was cut by 3 bases, the J end by 5 bases, with 5 bases between. CDR3 bases: TGTGCCAGCAGCGCGGGGACTGAAGCTTTCTTT. As protein: CASSAGTEAFF.

This clone was detected only once. The CDR3 bases are TGTGCCAGCAGTGACCGATCAAGCGGGGTTAGACCCTACGAGCAGTACTTC. Its protein product is CASSDRSSGVRPYEQYF. The gene calls are TRBV6-1 and TRBJ2-7, with 7 bases lining up with TRBD2. V lost 3 bases to trimming and J lost 2 bases; unmatched junction nucleotides: 13. Germline V CDR1 and CDR2: MNHNS, SASEGT. The CDR3 spans 17 residues.

This clone has just a few counts. The rearrangement links TRBV5-6 to TRBJ1-2; 8 nucleotides line up with TRBD1. In germline, CDR1 is SGHDT, CDR2 YYEEEE. The CDR3 spans 14 residues. V lost 4 bases, J lost 8 bases, and 10 bases stayed unmatched. The CDR3 loop reads CASSPDRDSLGYTF. The CDR3 bases are TGTGCCAGCAGCCCGGACAGGGACTCCCTCGGCTACACCTTC.

The chain recombines TRBV6-1 with TRBJ2-3; tentative D call: TRBD2 (5 bases). Germline V CDR1 and CDR2: MNHNS, SASEGT. The CDR3 consists of 18 residues. Trimming stripped 2 bases from V and 1 base from J, with 19 bases between. CDR3: CASSELAGSAGGTDTQYF. CDR3 coding DNA: TGTGCCAGCAGTGAATTAGCTGGGTCCGCGGGTGGCACAGATACGCAGTATTTT.

The V gene is TRBV7-9, the J gene TRBJ2-3, with 11 bases aligning to TRBD2. Germline V gene data show CDR1 as SEHNR and CDR2 as FQNEAQ (reference sequence). V lost 0 bases and J lost 6; bases outside the gene matches: 14. This CDR3 has 19 residues. This CDR3 reads CASSLAQITSGRVEDTQYF. In DNA form, the CDR3 reads TGTGCCAGCAGCTTAGCGCAGATCACTAGCGGGAGAGTGGAGGATACGCAGTATTTT.

The CDR3 is CAISSLNTEAFF. DNA of the CDR3: TGTGCCATCAGCTCACTTAACACTGAAGCTTTCTTT. The chain has TRBV10-3 and TRBJ1-1; D unclear. Germline assignment: CDR1 ENHRY and CDR2 SYGVKD. The CDR3 sequence is 12 residues long. The germline V and J ends were trimmed by 6 bases and 2 bases, with 7 bases remaining between them.